The present entry profiles one T cell receptor beta chain with its context. The sample comes from a study of Tregs in tolerant kidney transplant recipients. Sequenced by immunoSEQ multiplex PCR; TCRdb stores in-frame clones only, minus some. The sample has tens of thousands of clones, roughly nine tenths seen once. The germline gives CDR1 MNHNY, CDR2 SVGAGI (reference sequence). V shed 2 bases and J shed 2 bases, with 6 bases lying between them. This CDR3 has 13 residues. The sample consisted of CD4+ T cells from blood, taken before the transplant. The chain is built from TRBV6-6 and TRBJ1-1; D gene ambiguous. The receptor was isolated from a human donor who received a combined kidney and bone marrow transplant. CDR3 amino acids: CASSYEVNTEAFF. DNA of the CDR3: TGTGCCAGCAGTTACGAGGTTAACACTGAAGCTTTCTTT.